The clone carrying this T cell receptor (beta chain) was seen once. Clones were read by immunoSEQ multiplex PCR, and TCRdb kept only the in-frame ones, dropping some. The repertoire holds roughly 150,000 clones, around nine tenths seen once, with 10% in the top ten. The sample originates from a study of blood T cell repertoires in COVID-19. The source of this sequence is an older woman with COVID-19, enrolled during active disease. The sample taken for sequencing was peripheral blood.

The CDR3 DNA reads TGCGCCACCGGAAACGGACTAGCGGGGGGCGCAGATACGCAGTATTTT. This codes for CATGNGLAGGADTQYF. The chain employs TRBV5-1 and TRBJ2-3; TRBD2 agrees at 14 bases. V shed 9 bases and J 4 bases; nucleotides not matched to a gene: 10. Germline V gene lookup returns CDR1 SGHRS and CDR2 YFSETQ. The length of the CDR3 is 16 residues.